One and the same sample provided the 10 T cell receptor beta chains below, sequenced in a study of early stage breast cancer tumors. This table comes from immunoSEQ multiplex PCR, and its TCRdb copy is limited to in-frame clones, with some not included. The data show fewer than 9,000 clones, roughly 65% seen once. The sequenced material came from breast tumor tissue. These receptors were obtained from a person aged 65-85 years with breast cancer.

This clone was observed once. This chain links TRBV4-3 with TRBJ2-3; 7 nucleotides align to TRBD2. Trimming at V came to 1 base and at J to 6 bases, leaving 4 bases not matched to a gene. The CDR3 runs to 14 residues. Germline V CDR1 and CDR2: LGHNA, YSLEER. DNA for the CDR3: TGCGCCAGCAGCCAAGGTCTAGCGGATGATACGCAGTATTTT. Translation: CASSQGLADDTQYF.

The rearrangement uses TRBV7-8 and TRBJ1-1; D perhaps matches TRBD1 (6 bases). Trimming left V 5 bases short and J 1 base short, with 8 bases between. In germline, CDR1 is SGHVS, CDR2 FQNEAQ. This CDR3 is built from 13 residues. Written as DNA, the CDR3 is TGTGCCAGCAGCAAACAGGGGAACACTGAAGCTTTCTTT. This encodes CASSKQGNTEAFF.

The chain carries TRBV5-6 and TRBJ1-1, with D possibly being TRBD1 (5 bases). Per the germline V gene, CDR1 is SGHDT and CDR2 is YYEEEE. Trimming removed 0 bases from V and 1 base from J, with 10 bases in between. The CDR3 covers 15 residues. CDR3 nucleotide sequence: TGTGCCAGCAGCTTGGGACAGAACACGAACACTGAAGCTTTCTTT. Translation gives CASSLGQNTNTEAFF.

This clone was seen a few times. The V gene is TRBV6-1, the J gene TRBJ1-2; D gene unclear. In germline, CDR1 is MNHNS, CDR2 SASEGT. Trimming took 2 bases from V and 4 from J, leaving 5 bases between them. The length of the CDR3 is 12 residues. CDR3 sequence (DNA): TGTGCCAGCAGTGAATATGTCTATGGCTACACCTTC. Encoded protein: CASSEYVYGYTF.

V and J are TRBV19 and TRBJ1-6; 11 bases map to TRBD1. There are 16 residues in the CDR3. The V segment lost 5 bases and the J segment 5 bases; nucleotides outside the gene matches: 5. CDR1 and CDR2 from the germline V gene are LNHDA and SQIVND (reference sequence). CDR3 in amino acids: CASSRGQGANNSPLHF. In DNA, the CDR3 is TGTGCCAGTAGTCGAGGACAGGGGGCAAATAATTCACCCCTCCACTTT.

The rearrangement joins TRBV10-3 to TRBJ2-7; a weak D match, TRBD2 (7 bases). V shed 0 bases and J shed 6 bases, with 12 bases lying between them. The CDR3 runs to 14 residues. Germline CDR1 reads ENHRY; CDR2 reads SYGVKD. The CDR3, as DNA: TGTGCCATCAGTGAGTCGGGGGGGGCCTTCGAGCAGTACTTC. Translated: CAISESGGAFEQYF.

V and J are TRBV28 and TRBJ1-1; no clear D gene. Between the trimmed V and J ends, which lost 2 bases and 5 bases, there was a span of 12 bases. The germline V gene has CDR1 MDHEN and CDR2 SYDVKM. This CDR3 contains 14 residues. The CDR3 bases are TGTGCCAGCAGTTTAGACGCCGGCAGGACTGAAGCTTTCTTT. Translation gives CASSLDAGRTEAFF.

The chain is built from TRBV7-9 and TRBJ2-1, with TRBD1 matching 8 bases. The J segment lost 5 bases and the V segment lost 4 bases, leaving 10 bases of the junction unmatched. The CDR3 totals 16 residues. Germline values: CDR1 SEHNR, CDR2 FQNEAQ (reference sequence). CDR3 amino acids: CASSSPDRVTHNEQFF. The DNA of the CDR3 is TGTGCCAGCAGCTCCCCGGACAGGGTAACCCACAATGAGCAGTTCTTC.

J is TRBJ2-5 and V is TRBV7-7; TRBD2 might be the D (7 bases). Trimming left V 4 bases short and J 5 bases short, with 11 bases between. CDR1 is SSHAT and CDR2 is FNYEAQ in the germline V gene (reference sequence). CDR3 length: 13 amino acids. CDR3 residues: CASSSGGEETQYF. The CDR3, as DNA: TGTGCCAGCAGCTCGGGGGGCGAGGAGACCCAGTACTTC.

This clone has just a few counts. V usage is TRBV2 and J usage is TRBJ1-4, with a tentative D call TRBD1 (5 bases). Trimming removed 9 bases from V and 7 bases from J, with 15 bases in between. The germline CDR1 and CDR2 sequences are SNHLY and FYNNEI. The CDR3 runs 13 residues. The CDR3 loop is CASARGEVEKLFF. CDR3 nucleotide sequence: TGTGCCAGTGCCCGGGGGGAAGTTGAAAAACTGTTTTTT.